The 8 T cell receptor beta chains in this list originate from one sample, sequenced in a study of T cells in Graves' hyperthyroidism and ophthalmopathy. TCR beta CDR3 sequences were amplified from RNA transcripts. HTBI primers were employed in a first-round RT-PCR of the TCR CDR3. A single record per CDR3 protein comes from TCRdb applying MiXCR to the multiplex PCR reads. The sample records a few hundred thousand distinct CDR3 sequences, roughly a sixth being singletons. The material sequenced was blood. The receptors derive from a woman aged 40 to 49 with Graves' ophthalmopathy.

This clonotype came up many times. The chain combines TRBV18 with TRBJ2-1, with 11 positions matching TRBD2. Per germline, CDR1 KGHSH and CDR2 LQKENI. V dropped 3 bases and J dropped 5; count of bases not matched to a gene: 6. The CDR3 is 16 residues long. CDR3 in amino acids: CASSPPGTSGNNEQFF. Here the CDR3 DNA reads TGTGCCAGCTCACCCCCCGGGACTAGCGGCAACAATGAGCAGTTCTTC.

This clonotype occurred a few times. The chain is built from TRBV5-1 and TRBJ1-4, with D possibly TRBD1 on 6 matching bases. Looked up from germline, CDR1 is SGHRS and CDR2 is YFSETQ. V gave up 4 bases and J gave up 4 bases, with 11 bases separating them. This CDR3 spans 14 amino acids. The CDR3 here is CASSNGGGNEKLFF. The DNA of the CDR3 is TGCGCCAGCAGCAATGGAGGGGGTAATGAAAAACTGTTTTTT. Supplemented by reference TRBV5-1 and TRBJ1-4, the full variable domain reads KAGVTQTPRYLIKTRGQQVTLSCSPISGHRSVSWYQQTPGQGLQFLFEYFSETQRNKGNFPGRFSGRQFSNSRSEMNVSTLELGDSALYLCASSNGGGNEKLFFGSGTQLSVL.

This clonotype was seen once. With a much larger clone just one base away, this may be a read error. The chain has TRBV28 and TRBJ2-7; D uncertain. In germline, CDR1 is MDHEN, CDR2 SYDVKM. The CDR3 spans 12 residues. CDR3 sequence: CASSPDSDDQYF. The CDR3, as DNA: TGTGCCAGCAGCCCCGACTCAGACGATCAGTACTTC.

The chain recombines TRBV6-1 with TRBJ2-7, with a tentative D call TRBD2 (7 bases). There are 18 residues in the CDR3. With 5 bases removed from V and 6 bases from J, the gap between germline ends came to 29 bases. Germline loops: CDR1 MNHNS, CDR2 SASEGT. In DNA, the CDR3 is TGTGCCAGCAGTCCAGAGTGGATGGGGGGGCAGGAGCGTTCCGAGCAGTACTTC. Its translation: CASSPEWMGGQERSEQYF.

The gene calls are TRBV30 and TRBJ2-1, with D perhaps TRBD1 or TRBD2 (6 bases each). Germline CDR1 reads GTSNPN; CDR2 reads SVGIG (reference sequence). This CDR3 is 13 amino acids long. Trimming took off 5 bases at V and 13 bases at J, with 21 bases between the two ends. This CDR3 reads CAWAYSRGGYQFF. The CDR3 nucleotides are TGTGCCTGGGCCTATAGCAGGGGAGGTTATCAGTTCTTC. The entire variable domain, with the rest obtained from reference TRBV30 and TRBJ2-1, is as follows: SQTIHQWPATLVQPVGSPLSLECTVEGTSNPNLYWYRQAAGRGLQLLFYSVGIGQISSEVPQNLSASRPQDRQFILSSKKLLLSDSGFYLCAWAYSRGGYQFFGPGTRLTVL.

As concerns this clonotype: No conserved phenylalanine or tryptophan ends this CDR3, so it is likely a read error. The CDR3 DNA is TGCGCCAGCAGCTCCGGACTGGGAAATCAGCCCCAGCATTCT. Encoded protein: CASSSGLGNQPQHS. The rearrangement links TRBV5-1 to TRBJ1-5, with unresolved D. The germline V and J ends were trimmed by 3 bases and 4 bases, with 11 bases remaining between them. The length of the CDR3 is 14 residues. Germline V gene sequence: CDR1 SGHRS, CDR2 YFSETQ.

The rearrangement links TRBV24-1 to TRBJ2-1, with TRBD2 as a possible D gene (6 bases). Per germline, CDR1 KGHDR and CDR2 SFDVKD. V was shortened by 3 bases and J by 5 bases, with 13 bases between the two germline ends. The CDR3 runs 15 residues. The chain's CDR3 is CATSDVREWDNEQFF. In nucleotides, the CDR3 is TGTGCCACCAGTGATGTCCGGGAGTGGGACAATGAGCAGTTCTTC.

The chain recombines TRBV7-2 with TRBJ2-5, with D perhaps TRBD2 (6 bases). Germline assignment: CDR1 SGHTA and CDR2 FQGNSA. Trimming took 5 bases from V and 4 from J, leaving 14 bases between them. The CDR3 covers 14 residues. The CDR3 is CASSIDGGGETQYF. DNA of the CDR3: TGTGCCAGCAGCATAGACGGGGGTGGAGAGACCCAGTACTTC.